Presented here are 21 T cell receptor beta chains from one specimen sequenced in a study of radiotherapy plus CTLA-4 blockade in lung cancer. This table comes from immunoSEQ multiplex PCR, and its TCRdb copy is limited to in-frame clones, with some not included. Among 45,000 to 60,000 clones listed, 65% to 80% were seen once. This specimen was peripheral blood, taken from a patient treated with radiotherapy plus ipilimumab. The source is a human donor with non-small cell lung cancer whose response to radiotherapy plus ipilimumab could not be evaluated.

DNA of the CDR3: TGTGCCAGCAGCCGAAGACAGGGGGCGGGCGGGGAGCTGTTTTTT. It codes for CASSRRQGAGGELFF. The chain joins TRBV7-2 to TRBJ2-2; TRBD1 agrees at 10 bases. V dropped 5 bases and J dropped 7; count of bases not matched to a gene: 7. CDR1 is SGHTA, CDR2 FQGNSA, per germline. This CDR3 has 15 amino acids. Combining the CDR3 with reference TRBV7-2 and TRBJ2-2 gives the whole variable domain GAGVSQSPSNKVTEKGKDVELRCDPISGHTALYWYRQSLGQGLEFLIYFQGNSAPDKSGLPSDRFSAERTGGSVSTLTIQRTQQEDSAVYLCASSRRQGAGGELFFGEGSRLTVL.

The chain carries TRBV7-3 and TRBJ1-2; D is perhaps TRBD1 (6 bases). The germline V and J ends were trimmed by 2 bases and 8 bases, with 12 bases remaining between them. The CDR3 covers 13 residues. Per germline, CDR1 SGHTA and CDR2 FQGTGA. Here the CDR3 reads CASSLEGGRGYTF. The DNA of the CDR3 is TGTGCCAGCAGCTTAGAAGGGGGTAGAGGCTACACCTTC.

The chain couples TRBV7-2 to TRBJ2-3; 11 bases are a match to TRBD2. The CDR3 has 18 amino acids. V shed 4 bases and J 4 bases; nucleotides not matched to a gene: 13. The germline V gene encodes CDR1 SGHTA and CDR2 FQGNSA. The CDR3 DNA reads as TGTGCCAGCAGCTCCCCTCTGGTAGCGGGGGGGAGGTCAGATACGCAGTATTTT. Residues: CASSSPLVAGGRSDTQYF.

The CDR3 is CASSLIGLGYNEQFF. Written as DNA, the CDR3 is TGTGCCAGCAGCCTGATCGGACTCGGCTACAATGAGCAGTTCTTC. The V and J genes are TRBV2 and TRBJ2-1; tentatively, D is TRBD2 (5 bases). The CDR3 has 15 amino acids. V shed 6 bases and J shed 3 bases, with 15 bases lying between them. Per germline, CDR1 SNHLY and CDR2 FYNNEI.

This chain links TRBV5-1 with TRBJ1-2; perhaps TRBD1 as D (6 bases). The CDR3 runs 15 residues. The germline V gene encodes CDR1 SGHRS and CDR2 YFSETQ. The V end was cut by 0 bases, the J end by 4 bases, with 13 bases between. Here the CDR3 DNA reads TGCGCCAGCAGCTTGGGGGACACGAGCCTCTATGGCTACACCTTC. This gives the protein CASSLGDTSLYGYTF.

V is TRBV10-3 and J is TRBJ2-3; 9 bases are a match to TRBD1. Looked up from germline, CDR1 is ENHRY and CDR2 is SYGVKD. Trimming at V came to 4 bases and at J to 6 bases, leaving 8 bases not matched to a gene. The CDR3 consists of 15 residues. CDR3 in DNA: TGTGCCATCAGTGGGGAAGACAGGGGGTGGGATACGCAGTATTTT. Translation: CAISGEDRGWDTQYF.

About this clone: Other nucleotide sequences in the sample specify the same CDR3. This sequence joins TRBV19 and TRBJ2-2; D might be TRBD1 (6 bases). Trimming took off 5 bases at V and 5 bases at J, with 9 bases between the two ends. In germline, CDR1 is LNHDA, CDR2 SQIVND (reference sequence). This CDR3 contains 13 residues. Here the CDR3 reads CASSLQGTGELFF. CDR3 coding DNA: TGTGCCAGTAGTTTACAGGGTACCGGGGAGCTGTTTTTT.

This clone was detected only once. J is TRBJ2-2 and V is TRBV5-1, with TRBD1 matching over 9 bases. V was clipped by 0 bases and J by 6 bases; unmatched bases: 3. CDR1 and CDR2 (germline): SGHRS, YFSETQ. The CDR3 has 15 residues. The CDR3 is CASSLGQGEAGELFF. The CDR3 DNA is TGCGCCAGCAGCTTGGGACAGGGGGAAGCCGGGGAGCTGTTTTTT.

V and J are TRBV7-2 and TRBJ2-3; D remains unclear. The V and J ends lost 2 bases and 6 bases respectively, with 15 bases between them. CDR3 length: 15 residues. Germline CDR1 SGHTA, CDR2 FQGNSA. DNA for the CDR3: TGTGCCAGCAGCTTAACGGCCACCAGGCAGGATACGCAGTATTTT. Protein product: CASSLTATRQDTQYF.

The rearrangement joins TRBV7-9 to TRBJ2-5, with a possible D match to TRBD2 (7 bases). The J call could be wrong; TRBJ2-7 is a better fit for the DNA end. Germline lookup yields CDR1 SEHNR and CDR2 FQNEAQ (reference sequence). The CDR3 is 16 amino acids. CDR3: CASSPRGDPRGHEQYF. CDR3 nucleotide sequence: TGTGCCAGCAGCCCCAGAGGGGACCCGCGGGGGCACGAGCAGTACTTC.

The chain links TRBV15 to TRBJ2-7; D might be TRBD1 (6 bases). Germline assignment: CDR1 LNHNV and CDR2 YYDKDF (reference sequence). The CDR3 extends over 14 amino acids. Trimming took off 2 bases at V and 3 bases at J, with 11 bases between the two ends. CDR3 sequence: CATSRPGQNYEQYF. CDR3 nucleotide sequence: TGTGCCACCAGCAGACCGGGACAAAACTACGAGCAGTACTTC.

The rearrangement uses TRBV5-4 and TRBJ2-7; D may be TRBD1 (6 bases). Trimming stripped 4 bases from V and 2 bases from J, with 13 bases between. Germline-derived CDR1 and CDR2 are SGHNT and YYREEE (reference sequence). This CDR3 contains 14 residues. The CDR3: CASSLGGQTYEQYF. CDR3 sequence (DNA): TGTGCCAGCAGCCTTGGAGGACAGACCTACGAGCAGTACTTC. Looking up the rest from reference TRBV5-4 and TRBJ2-7 gives the full variable domain: ETGVTQSPTHLIKTRGQQVTLRCSSQSGHNTVSWYQQALGQGPQFIFQYYREEENGRGNFPPRFSGLQFPNYSSELNVNALELDDSALYLCASSLGGQTYEQYFGPGTRLTVT.

The genes are TRBV5-4 and TRBJ1-1, with a weak D call TRBD1 (5 bases). CDR1 and CDR2 from the germline V gene are SGHNT and YYREEE (reference sequence). CDR3 length equals 15 residues. Trimming pared 4 bases from V and 7 bases from J, leaving 20 bases between. The CDR3 sequence: CASSRGGTANDEAFF. In DNA, the CDR3 is TGTGCCAGCAGCCGGGGAGGGACGGCCAACGATGAAGCTTTCTTT.

This rearrangement joins TRBV5-6 to TRBJ1-1, with D possibly matching TRBD1 (5 bases). V lost 6 bases and J 1 base, leaving 13 bases between the germline ends. Germline V gives CDR1 SGHDT, CDR2 YYEEEE. This CDR3 is built from 14 residues. In DNA, the CDR3 is TGTGCCAGCACCAAACCCCAGGGGAACACTGAAGCTTTCTTT. Its protein is CASTKPQGNTEAFF.

The V call is TRBV18, the J call TRBJ2-3; D gene uncertain. Germline-derived CDR1 and CDR2 are KGHSH and LQKENI. This CDR3 spans 12 amino acids. With 1 base removed from V and 5 bases from J, the gap between germline ends came to 4 bases. The CDR3 loop reads CASSPQQDTQYF. CDR3 sequence (DNA): TGTGCCAGCTCACCACAGCAAGATACGCAGTATTTT.

The chain carries TRBV7-3 and TRBJ1-2, with a weak D call TRBD1 (6 bases). This CDR3 comprises 13 residues. Trimming left V 8 bases short and J 1 base short, with 11 bases between. The germline V gene has CDR1 SGHTA and CDR2 FQGTGA. Here the CDR3 reads CASRRDINYGYTF. The CDR3 coding sequence is TGTGCCAGCCGACGGGACATTAACTATGGCTACACCTTC.

V usage is TRBV19 and J usage is TRBJ2-2; D ambiguous. V lost 10 bases to trimming and J lost 1 base, with 13 bases between them. Germline V gene lookup returns CDR1 LNHDA and CDR2 SQIVND (reference sequence). CDR3 length equals 14 residues. CDR3 DNA sequence: TGTGCCACTAACCCCCGGGTGAACACCGGGGAGCTGTTTTTT. It encodes CATNPRVNTGELFF.

The J gene is TRBJ2-5, the V gene TRBV5-1, with no clear D. The CDR3 sequence is 12 residues long. Per germline, CDR1 SGHRS and CDR2 YFSETQ. V lost 2 bases and J 2 bases, leaving 4 bases between the germline ends. CDR3 amino acids: CASSLQQETQYF. CDR3 in DNA: TGCGCCAGCAGCTTACAGCAAGAGACCCAGTACTTC. Drawing the rest from reference TRBV5-1 and TRBJ2-5, the complete variable domain is KAGVTQTPRYLIKTRGQQVTLSCSPISGHRSVSWYQQTPGQGLQFLFEYFSETQRNKGNFPGRFSGRQFSNSRSEMNVSTLELGDSALYLCASSLQQETQYFGPGTRLLVL.

On this clone itself: This specimen includes other DNA sequences encoding the same CDR3. V gene TRBV19 combines with J gene TRBJ2-1; perhaps TRBD1 as D (5 bases). This CDR3 region has 14 residues. Trimming removed 6 bases at V and 10 bases at J, with 19 bases between. Germline V gene sequence: CDR1 LNHDA, CDR2 SQIVND (reference sequence). This CDR3 is CASRAGSFAAEQFF. CDR3 coding DNA: TGTGCCAGTAGGGCAGGGTCGTTCGCGGCGGAGCAGTTCTTC.

The chain is built from TRBV7-6 and TRBJ2-7; perhaps TRBD2 as D (6 bases). The CDR3 is 18 amino acids. The germline gives CDR1 SGHVS, CDR2 FNYEAQ. V lost 1 base and J lost 2, with 21 bases in between. The CDR3 protein is CASSLVGGTLNSAYEQYF. In DNA form, the CDR3 reads TGTGCCAGCAGCTTAGTAGGTGGGACTCTCAACAGCGCCTACGAGCAGTACTTC.

V and J are TRBV5-1 and TRBJ2-1; D is possibly TRBD2 (6 bases). The CDR3 contains 13 residues. V was pared by 4 bases and J by 7 bases, with 12 bases between. Germline loops: CDR1 SGHRS, CDR2 YFSETQ. The DNA for the CDR3 is TGCGCCAGCAGCGCGGGATCGGGGAATGAGCAGTTCTTC. Residues: CASSAGSGNEQFF.